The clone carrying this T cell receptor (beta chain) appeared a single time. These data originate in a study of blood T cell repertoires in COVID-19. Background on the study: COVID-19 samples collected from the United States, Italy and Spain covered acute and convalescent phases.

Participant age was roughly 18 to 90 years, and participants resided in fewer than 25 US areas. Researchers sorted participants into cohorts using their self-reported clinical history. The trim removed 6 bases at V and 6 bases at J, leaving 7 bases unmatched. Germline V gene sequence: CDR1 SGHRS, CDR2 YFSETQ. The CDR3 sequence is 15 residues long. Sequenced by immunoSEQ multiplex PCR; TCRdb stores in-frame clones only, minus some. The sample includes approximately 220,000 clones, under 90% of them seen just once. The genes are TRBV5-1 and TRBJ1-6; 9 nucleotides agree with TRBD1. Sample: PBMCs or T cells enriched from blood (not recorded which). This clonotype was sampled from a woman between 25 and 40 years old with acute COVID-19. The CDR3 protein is CASTAGQGGNSPLHF. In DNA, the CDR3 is TGCGCCAGCACCGCGGGACAGGGCGGTAATTCACCCCTCCACTTT.